This is a list of T cell receptor beta chains from one sample in a study of T cells in Graves' hyperthyroidism and ophthalmopathy. Via MiXCR, TCRdb re-called the multiplex PCR reads, giving one row per CDR3 protein. The top ten hold over 60% of the sample, which has 130,000 or so distinct CDR3 sequences, approximately 24% seen once. The sample taken for sequencing was blood. These receptors all come from a woman aged 45-60 years with Graves' hyperthyroidism that later progressed to Graves' ophthalmopathy. The CDR3 runs from the conserved cysteine through the conserved F or W. D genes are given only for firm matches. Expanded clones are given a class, and other clones once, few, many or no size at all.

>.|.|TRBV7-9|TRBJ2-7
TGTGCCAGCAGCTTAGTAGCTGGAACCTACGAGCAGTACTTC
CASSLVAGTYEQYF
>.|.|TRBV28|TRBJ1-2
TGTGCCAGCAGCCGTGGACGGGGAAACTATGGCTACACCTTC
CASSRGRGNYGYTF
>many|TRBD2|TRBV20-1|TRBJ2-7
TGCAGTGCTAGTCCAAGACTAGCGGGAGGTACGGACGAGCAGTACTTC
CSASPRLAGGTDEQYF
>few|.|TRBV7-9|TRBJ2-3
TGTGCCAGCAGCCAGGACGCCAGACCCACAGATACGCAGTATTTT
CASSQDARPTDTQYF
>many|.|TRBV7-2|TRBJ2-5
TGTGCCAGCAGCTCCTCGATGACCCAGTACTTC
CASSSSMTQYF
>.|.|TRBV29-1|TRBJ2-4
TGCAGCGTTGTAGAAGCACTAGCCAAAAACATTCAGTACTTC
CSVVEALAKNIQYF
>many|.|TRBV7-2|TRBJ1-1
TGTGCCAGCAGCTTAGGACAGCTCACTGAAGCTTTCTTT
CASSLGQLTEAFF
>many|.|TRBV11-2|TRBJ1-6
TGTGCCAGCAGCTTCCTCGTGGGGTATAATTCACCCCTCCACTTT
CASSFLVGYNSPLHF
>many|TRBD2|TRBV27|TRBJ2-2
TGTGCCAGCAGGAGGCCGGGACTAGCGGGAGGTGGCACCGGGGAGCTGTTTTTT
CASRRPGLAGGGTGELFF
>few|.|TRBV15|TRBJ2-1
TGTGCCACCAGCAGACCACCGGGAAATGAGCAGTTCTTC
CATSRPPGNEQFF
>.|TRBD2|TRBV20-1|TRBJ2-4
TGCAGTGCTAGTCCCGCGGGGGTGAACATTCAGTACTTC
CSASPAGVNIQYF
>many|TRBD1|TRBV20-1|TRBJ2-3
TGCAGTGCTAGGGGTGGACAGGGGGCGGCAGATACGCAGTATTTT
CSARGGQGAADTQYF
>many|.|TRBV2|TRBJ2-5
TGTGCCAGCAGTAATCAGAGGGGCCAAGAGACCCAGTACTTC
CASSNQRGQETQYF
>many|.|TRBV2|TRBJ1-5
TGTGCCAGCAGTAGACTAGGACAGATGAGCAATCAGCCCCAGCATTTT
CASSRLGQMSNQPQHF
>.|TRBD1|TRBV5-4|TRBJ2-7
TGTGCCAGCAGCTTCCAGGGGTATTCGGACAGGGACGAGCAGTACTTC
CASSFQGYSDRDEQYF
>few|.|TRBV13|TRBJ2-1
TGTGCCAGCAGTCCAGCTGATACCTACAATGAGCAGTTCTTC
CASSPADTYNEQFF
>many|.|TRBV28|TRBJ1-5
TGTGCCAGCAGTTCCGAAACATATAGCAATCAGCCCCAGCATTTT
CASSSETYSNQPQHF
>.|.|TRBV28|TRBJ1-1
TGTGCCAGCAGTTTATATCAGGGGCCAGTGAACACTGAAGCTTTCTTT
CASSLYQGPVNTEAFF
>many|TRBD2|TRBV7-9|TRBJ2-1
TGTGCCAGCAGCTTTGTTCCCACTAGCGGGAGATTAAGTGTGTATGAGCAGTTCTTC
CASSFVPTSGRLSVYEQFF
>many|TRBD2|TRBV2|TRBJ2-3
TGTGCCAGCAGTGAGGAGGGAGGGAGCACAGATACGCAGTATTTT
CASSEEGGSTDTQYF
>many|TRBD1|TRBV7-9|TRBJ2-1
TGTGCCAGCAGCCGCCGGGACAGAACTATCAATGAGCAGTTCTTC
CASSRRDRTINEQFF
>.|.|TRBV6-6|TRBJ2-5
TGTGCCAGCAGTTACTTTCTAACGGGACAAGAGACCCAGTACTTC
CASSYFLTGQETQYF
>few|.|TRBV5-5|TRBJ1-1
TGTGCCAGCAGCTTGGGGACAGCCAACACTGAAGCTTTCTTT
CASSLGTANTEAFF
>.|.|TRBV3-1|TRBJ1-1
TGTGCCAGCAGCCAAGATGCCCTTGGTGAAGCTTTCTTT
CASSQDALGEAFF
>many|.|TRBV20-1|TRBJ2-7
TGCAGTGCTAGACTAGTTTACGAGCAGTACTTC
CSARLVYEQYF
>many|.|TRBV5-5|TRBJ1-1
TGTGCCAGCAACCCCGGGGTTTTGGCAGTCGAGAGGGCTTTCTTT
CASNPGVLAVERAFF
>.|.|TRBV3-1|TRBJ2-7
TGTGCCAGCAGCCAGGGTACTCTACAGTATTTCGACGAGCAGTACTTC
CASSQGTLQYFDEQYF
>few|.|TRBV24-1|TRBJ2-3
TGTGCCACGGGGACTCGGGACAGCTTCACAGATACGCAGTATTTT
CATGTRDSFTDTQYF
>many|TRBD1|TRBV27|TRBJ1-1
TGTGCCAGCAGTTTAAGTGTTGGACAGGGAGGCACTGAAGCTTTCTTT
CASSLSVGQGGTEAFF
>few|.|TRBV12-5|TRBJ2-5
TGTGCTAGTGCACCATCCGTTCGTAGGGGCACCGGGGAGACCCAGTACTTC
CASAPSVRRGTGETQYF
>many|.|TRBV5-6|TRBJ2-7
TGTGCCAGCAGCTTTTTGGGGAGTAATAACGAGCAGTACTTC
CASSFLGSNNEQYF
>many|.|TRBV11-1|TRBJ2-2
TGTGCCAGCAGCCTCCGACAGGGAGGCGGCACCGGGGAGCTGTTTTTT
CASSLRQGGGTGELFF
>many|TRBD1|TRBV18|TRBJ2-7
TGTGCCAGCTCACGGGACAGGGGGCAAGACGAGCAGTACTTC
CASSRDRGQDEQYF
>many|.|TRBV27|TRBJ2-7
TGTGCCAGCAGTCCCAGGGGCAACTACGAGCAGTACTTC
CASSPRGNYEQYF
>many|.|TRBV30|TRBJ1-2
TGTGCCTGGATGACAGACAACTATGGCTACACCTTC
CAWMTDNYGYTF
>many|.|TRBV5-1|TRBJ1-1
TGCGCCAGCAGCTTGGCCGTGGGGAGGGGGATGAACACTGAAGCTTTCTTT
CASSLAVGRGMNTEAFF
>many|.|TRBV27|TRBJ2-2
TGTGCCAGCAGTCCGTTGCGGGGGAACACCGGGGAGCTGTTTTTT
CASSPLRGNTGELFF
>.|TRBD1|TRBV2|TRBJ1-5
TGTGCCAGCAGTGGACAGGGGTTCAATCAGCCCCAGCATTTT
CASSGQGFNQPQHF
>many|.|TRBV20-1|TRBJ2-7
TGCAGTGCTTCCTCATGGGGGGTTTCAACCTACGAGCAGTACTTC
CSASSWGVSTYEQYF
>few|.|TRBV15|TRBJ2-2
TGTGCCACCAGCTCCATCGGAGGGGGTAAAACCGGGGAGCTGTTTTTT
CATSSIGGGKTGELFF
>few|TRBD2|TRBV4-3|TRBJ2-1
TGCGCCAGCAGCCAAGACAGCGGGAGCTCCTACAATGAGCAGTTCTTC
CASSQDSGSSYNEQFF
>many|.|TRBV28|TRBJ2-7
TGTGCCAGCAGTTTATCTGAGGGGAAGGGTGAGCAGTACTTC
CASSLSEGKGEQYF
>many|.|TRBV20-1|TRBJ1-1
TGCAGTGCCCGGCAGCCGAATTTTGAAGCTTTCTTT
CSARQPNFEAFF
>.|.|TRBV3-1|TRBJ1-1
TGTGCCAGCAGCCTCACGGGGAGGGTGAACACTGAAGCTTTCTTT
CASSLTGRVNTEAFF
>.|.|TRBV3-1|TRBJ1-3
TGTGCCAGCAGCCAGGCGGGAAACACCATATATTTT
CASSQAGNTIYF
>.|.|TRBV28|TRBJ2-4
TGTGCCAGCAGGCCGTCAGGGGCCAAAAACATTCAGTACTTC
CASRPSGAKNIQYF
>once|.|TRBV3-1|TRBJ2-5
TGTGCCAGCAGCCAAGAAGATGGTCGGGATGGGACCCAGTACTTC
CASSQEDGRDGTQYF
>many|.|TRBV11-2|TRBJ2-1
TGTGCCAGCAGCTTAGATCAGATCTCCACGGGGGAGCAGTTCTTC
CASSLDQISTGEQFF
>few|TRBD2|TRBV12-3/TRBV12-4|TRBJ2-7
TGTGCCAGCAGTACCGGACTAGCGGGGTATGGGGAGCAGTACTTC
CASSTGLAGYGEQYF
>few|TRBD2|TRBV2|TRBJ2-7
TGTGCCAGCAGTGAGAGCCCGGGAGGGGTTGAGCAGTACTTC
CASSESPGGVEQYF
>many|TRBD2|TRBV27|TRBJ2-2
TGTGCCAGCAGTTTATATAGCGGGTCGAACACCGGGGAGCTGTTTTTT
CASSLYSGSNTGELFF
>.|TRBD1|TRBV5-1|TRBJ2-2
TGCGCCAGCACCCCGGGACAGGGGACTACCGGGGAGCTGTTTTTT
CASTPGQGTTGELFF
>many|TRBD1|TRBV2|TRBJ2-7
TGTGCCAGCAGTCAGGACAGGATTAATTCCTACGAGCAGTACTTC
CASSQDRINSYEQYF
>few|.|TRBV12-3/TRBV12-4|TRBJ2-3
TGTGCCAGCAGATTAGGTTCAGGCTACACAGATACGCAGTATTTT
CASRLGSGYTDTQYF
>.|.|TRBV28|TRBJ1-1
TGTGCCAGCAGACCCACGCGGGGGGGGAACACTGAAGCTTTCTTT
CASRPTRGGNTEAFF